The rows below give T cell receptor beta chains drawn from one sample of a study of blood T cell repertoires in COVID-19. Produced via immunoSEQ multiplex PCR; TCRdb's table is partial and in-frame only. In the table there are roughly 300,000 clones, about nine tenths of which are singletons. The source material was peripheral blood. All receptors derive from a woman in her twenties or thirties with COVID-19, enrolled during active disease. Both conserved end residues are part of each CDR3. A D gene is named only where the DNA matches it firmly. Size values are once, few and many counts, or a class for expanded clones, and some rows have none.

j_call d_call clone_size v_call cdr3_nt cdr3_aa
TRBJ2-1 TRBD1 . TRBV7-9 TGTGCCAGCAGCCCCGGGACAGGGAAGAATGAGCAGTTCTTC CASSPGTGKNEQFF
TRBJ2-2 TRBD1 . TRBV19 TGTGCCAGTAGTTTGGACAGGGGGCCCCATGAAATACTAGCGGTAAACACCGGGGAGCTGTTTTTT CASSLDRGPHEILAVNTGELFF
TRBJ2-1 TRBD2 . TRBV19 TGTGCCAGTAGTCCTCTAGCGGGGGAATACAATGAGCAGTTCTTC CASSPLAGEYNEQFF
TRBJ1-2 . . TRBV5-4 TGTGCCAGCAGCTTGGCCAGGGACTACACCTTC CASSLARDYTF
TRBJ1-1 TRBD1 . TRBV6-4 TGTGCCAGCAGTAGTCTTCAGGGGGAGGAAACTGAAGCTTTCTTT CASSSLQGEETEAFF
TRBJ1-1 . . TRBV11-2 TGTGCCAGCAGTCCGTTTGCAGGGATCTTCACTGAAGCTTTCTTT CASSPFAGIFTEAFF
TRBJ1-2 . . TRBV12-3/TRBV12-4 TGTGCCAGCAGTGGACAGAGCTATGGCTACACCTTC CASSGQSYGYTF
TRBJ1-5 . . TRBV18 TGTGCCAGCTCCCCCTGGGGGAGAGGGGGTCTAGATCAGCCCCAGCATTTT CASSPWGRGGLDQPQHF
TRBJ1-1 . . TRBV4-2 TGTGCCAGCAGCCAGCAGGATGGCACTGAAGCTTTCTTT CASSQQDGTEAFF
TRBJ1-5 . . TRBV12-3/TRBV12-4 TGTGCCAGCAGAGGGACAACCAATCAGCCCCAGCATTTT CASRGTTNQPQHF
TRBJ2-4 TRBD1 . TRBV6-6 TGTGCCAGCAGAATGCCCGAACAGGGGGATATTCAGTACTTC CASRMPEQGDIQYF
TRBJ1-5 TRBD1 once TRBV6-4 TGTGCCAGCAGGACAGGGGGCGGCAATCAGCCCCAGCATTTT CASRTGGGNQPQHF